These 20 T cell receptor beta chains share one sample of origin, sequenced in a study of T cells after yellow fever vaccination. TCRdb re-derived calls from the 5' RACE reads in MiXCR, one entry per CDR3 protein. The sample holds 200,000 to 300,000 distinct CDR3 sequences; around 6.7% are singletons and the top ten take approximately 1%. Sequencing was performed on CD4+ T cells sorted from PBMCs, taken on the day of the yellow fever booster vaccination. The receptors derive from a young man who received the YFV17D yellow fever vaccine.

The chain is built from TRBV20-1 and TRBJ2-3; the D is unclear. Trimming removed 3 bases at V and 2 bases at J, with 15 bases between. Per the germline V gene, CDR1 is DFQATT and CDR2 is SNEGSKA (reference sequence). The CDR3 contains 15 residues. The CDR3 sequence: CSARVGFGITDTQYF. As DNA, the CDR3 is TGCAGTGCTAGGGTGGGTTTTGGCATCACAGATACGCAGTATTTT.

This clonotype was recorded at least ten times. The rearrangement links TRBV3-1 to TRBJ1-2; the D gene is possibly TRBD1 (6 bases). Trimming stripped 1 base from V and 7 bases from J, with 7 bases between. The CDR3 is made up of 12 amino acids. Per the germline V gene, CDR1 is LGHDT and CDR2 is YNNKEL (reference sequence). This CDR3 reads CASSQGTAGYTF. CDR3 nucleotides: TGTGCCAGCAGCCAAGGGACAGCTGGCTACACCTTC.

The V and J genes are TRBV6-2 or TRBV6-3 and TRBJ2-7; 8 nucleotides line up with TRBD1. This CDR3 spans 14 amino acids. Germline CDR1 and CDR2: MNHEY and SVGEGT. V dropped 4 bases and J dropped 9; count of bases not matched to a gene: 11. The CDR3 reads CASSSAPRGPWQYF. CDR3 in DNA: TGTGCCAGCAGTTCCGCCCCCAGGGGGCCGTGGCAGTACTTC.

This clonotype was detected many times. The rearrangement joins TRBV7-2 to TRBJ2-7, with D perhaps matching TRBD2 (6 bases). There are 16 residues in the CDR3. The germline V gene has CDR1 SGHTA and CDR2 FQGNSA. The germline V and J ends were trimmed by 2 bases and 2 bases, with 16 bases remaining between them. The CDR3 DNA reads TGTGCCAGCAGCTTAAACGGGGGACCGGCAGCCTACGAGCAGTACTTC. Its protein is CASSLNGGPAAYEQYF.

This clonotype was observed a handful of times. The chain joins TRBV5-4 to TRBJ1-2; D remains ambiguous. The CDR3 runs to 14 residues. Deletions cut 2 bases from V and 6 bases from J, with 14 bases between. Germline V CDR1 and CDR2: SGHNT, YYREEE (reference sequence). The CDR3 region has the DNA TGTGCCAGCAGCTTTCGGGCCGAGGGCGATGGCTACACCTTC. This encodes CASSFRAEGDGYTF.

The rearrangement links TRBV30 to TRBJ1-2; D may be TRBD1 (6 bases). The V end lost 7 bases, the J end lost 4 bases, and 13 bases lay between the germline ends. The CDR3 is made up of 12 amino acids. Looked up from germline, CDR1 is GTSNPN and CDR2 is SVGIG (reference sequence). For the CDR3, the DNA is TGTGCCTCCAGGGGCAGACTCTATGGCTACACCTTC. This translates into CASRGRLYGYTF.

This sequence joins TRBV20-1 and TRBJ1-4; D is unclear. This CDR3 has 12 residues. The germline V gene has CDR1 DFQATT and CDR2 SNEGSKA (reference sequence). Trimming took 6 bases from V and 8 from J, leaving 13 bases between them. This CDR3 is CSAPGSEEKLFF. In nucleotides, the CDR3 is TGCAGTGCCCCTGGCTCGGAGGAAAAACTGTTTTTT.

This clonotype was detected only a few times. The chain carries TRBV5-1 and TRBJ2-5, with D possibly matching TRBD1 (6 bases). Germline assignment: CDR1 SGHRS and CDR2 YFSETQ. This CDR3 is 16 amino acids long. V shed 1 base and J shed 4 bases, with 17 bases lying between them. CDR3 region: CASSLFQGSGAETQYF. The CDR3 DNA is TGCGCCAGCAGCTTGTTTCAGGGGTCGGGTGCAGAGACCCAGTACTTC.

On this clonotype: A clone one base away is much larger, so this may be a read error. The V call is TRBV20-1, the J call TRBJ2-7; the D is unclear. Germline V gene sequence: CDR1 DFQATT, CDR2 SNEGSKA (reference sequence). Trimming removed 6 bases from V and 3 bases from J, with 18 bases in between. The CDR3 consists of 14 residues. The CDR3 nucleotides are TGCAGTGCAATACGGTGGCAGCATAACTACGAGCAGTACTTC. This sequence encodes CSAIRWQHNYEQYF.

The V gene is TRBV27, the J gene TRBJ2-5, with D possibly being TRBD1 (5 bases). The CDR3 is made up of 15 amino acids. Germline lookup yields CDR1 MNHEY and CDR2 SMNVEV (reference sequence). Trimming removed 5 bases at V and 5 bases at J, with 18 bases between. CDR3 nucleotides: TGTGCCAGCAGTGCTCCAGGGATGGTAAGGGAGACCCAGTACTTC. It yields the protein CASSAPGMVRETQYF.

This clonotype was recorded at least ten times. This chain connects TRBV12-3 or TRBV12-4 to TRBJ2-1, with 10 bases that match TRBD2. This CDR3 contains 18 residues. V shed 7 bases, J shed 1 base, and the junction held 13 bases outside the gene matches. The CDR3 protein is CASTWGSGRIGSYNEQFF. The CDR3 DNA is TGTGCCAGCACCTGGGGTAGCGGGAGGATAGGTTCCTACAATGAGCAGTTCTTC.

The sample holds many counts of this clonotype. This sequence joins TRBV7-2 and TRBJ2-4; tentative D call: TRBD1 (6 bases). Germline lookup yields CDR1 SGHTA and CDR2 FQGNSA. V was trimmed by 0 bases and J by 3 bases, leaving 12 bases between them. The CDR3 is 16 amino acids. The CDR3 here is CASSLAGVGGKNIQYF. For the CDR3, the DNA is TGTGCCAGCAGCTTAGCGGGCGTAGGGGGCAAAAACATTCAGTACTTC.

This clonotype occurred many times. The V gene is TRBV28, the J gene TRBJ2-4; TRBD1 aligns across 7 bases. Germline V gene data show CDR1 as MDHEN and CDR2 as SYDVKM. V shed 6 bases, J shed 8 bases, and the junction held 16 bases outside the gene matches. The CDR3 has 16 amino acids. CDR3 nucleotide sequence: TGTGCCAGCAGCCCCGGACAGGACACCCGGTTTTACATTCAGTACTTC. The encoded protein is CASSPGQDTRFYIQYF.

The rearrangement joins TRBV3-1 to TRBJ2-5, with D maybe TRBD1 (6 bases). CDR3 length: 14 residues. The germline V gene has CDR1 LGHDT and CDR2 YNNKEL (reference sequence). V was cut by 7 bases and J by 1 base, with 13 bases left in between. The CDR3 is CASTNQGTQETQYF. The CDR3 DNA reads as TGTGCCAGCACCAATCAGGGGACCCAAGAGACCCAGTACTTC.

This clonotype was recorded at least ten times. The chain joins TRBV12-3 or TRBV12-4 to TRBJ2-2; 9 nucleotides match TRBD2. The CDR3 spans 15 residues. The ends lost 5 bases at V and 5 bases at J; junction bases unmatched: 6. CDR3 in amino acids: CASSRRLADTGELFF. The CDR3 bases are TGTGCCAGCAGTCGACGACTAGCGGATACCGGGGAGCTGTTTTTT.

This clonotype was seen a handful of times. This sequence joins TRBV5-4 and TRBJ1-2; D gene uncertain. V was cut by 2 bases and J by 1 base, with 12 bases left in between. Germline-derived CDR1 and CDR2 are SGHNT and YYREEE (reference sequence). The CDR3 length is 15 residues. The CDR3 coding sequence is TGTGCCAGCAGCTTTAAGTCGTCAGTTAACTATGGCTACACCTTC. Protein product: CASSFKSSVNYGYTF.

This sequence joins TRBV20-1 and TRBJ1-1, with D unresolved. This CDR3 has 16 amino acids. CDR1 is DFQATT and CDR2 is SNEGSKA in the germline V gene (reference sequence). The ends were cut back, 3 bases at V and 0 bases at J, with 17 bases in the middle. The CDR3 nucleotides read TGCAGTGCTAGCCGTTCGCCCGGCAGGATGAACACTGAAGCTTTCTTT. Amino acid sequence: CSASRSPGRMNTEAFF.

There are a few counts of this clonotype. The chain has TRBV7-9 and TRBJ1-2; D not resolved. CDR3 size: 15 residues. Germline assignment: CDR1 SEHNR and CDR2 FQNEAQ (reference sequence). Trimming left V 3 bases short and J 8 bases short, with 19 bases between. This chain's CDR3 is CASSFGMNRIRGYTF. In DNA form, the CDR3 reads TGTGCCAGCAGCTTTGGTATGAACCGGATCCGGGGCTACACCTTC.

This clonotype was found a few times. The chain has TRBV19 and TRBJ2-3; no definite D call. This CDR3 spans 16 amino acids. V dropped 1 base and J dropped 1 base, with 12 bases sitting between them. The germline V gene has CDR1 LNHDA and CDR2 SQIVND (reference sequence). CDR3 DNA sequence: TGTGCCAGTAGTATAGGGCCAGGCACCCGCACAGATACGCAGTATTTT. Translation: CASSIGPGTRTDTQYF.

The chain employs TRBV19 and TRBJ1-1, with TRBD1 matching 9 bases. The germline V gene has CDR1 LNHDA and CDR2 SQIVND (reference sequence). J was trimmed by 1 base and V by 7 bases; bases with no gene match: 4. The CDR3 extends over 14 amino acids. The CDR3 region is CASILTGGNTEAFF. Here the CDR3 DNA reads TGTGCCAGTATACTGACAGGGGGGAACACTGAAGCTTTCTTT.